Shown below are 2 T cell receptor beta chains from a single sample sequenced in a study of neurological immune-mediated disorders. Each CDR3 protein is one row after TCRdb ran MiXCR on the 5' RACE reads. The sample yields 50,000 to 85,000 distinct CDR3 sequences, roughly 5% seen once. The sequencing input was PBMCs. The receptors derive from a woman in her twenties or thirties with multiple sclerosis.

V usage is TRBV5-6 and J usage is TRBJ2-7; D is unclear. This CDR3 is built from 15 residues. V was trimmed by 0 bases and J by 7 bases, leaving 17 bases between them. From germline, CDR1 is SGHDT and CDR2 YYEEEE. CDR3: CASSLVPAPGKEQYF. CDR3 DNA sequence: TGTGCCAGCAGCTTGGTCCCCGCGCCGGGTAAGGAGCAGTACTTC.

This clonotype has just a few counts. The chain is built from TRBV20-1 and TRBJ2-1; TRBD2 agrees at 10 bases. J was trimmed by 7 bases and V by 0 bases; bases with no gene match: 15. The germline gives CDR1 DFQATT, CDR2 SNEGSKA (reference sequence). CDR3 length: 18 residues. This chain's CDR3 is CSARDERKSSGGPNEQFF. CDR3 nucleotide sequence: TGCAGTGCTAGAGATGAACGGAAGTCTAGCGGGGGCCCAAATGAGCAGTTCTTC.